This TCR beta chain was identified during a study of CD8+ T cells in alopecia areata. Study-level findings and limits: More clonal than normal scalp was lesional scalp, particularly alopecia totalis/universalis. Patients displayed less clarity in TCR sharing than mice, a finding possibly related to HLA. Scalp clonality and expanded CD8+ clones among the top 100 were significantly decreased by tofacitinib. While tofacitinib was given, many expanded lesional clones persisted in scalp and blood.

The treatment here: oral pan-JAK inhibitor, 5-10 mg twice daily. Worth noting for this clone: The antigen is unknown.

Extracted RNA was reverse transcribed, and the resulting cDNA served as sequencing template. Sequencing used immunoSEQ multiplex PCR; TCRdb keeps in-frame clones, though not all of them. Here the sample spans roughly 120,000 clones, around 54% being singletons. Germline CDR1 is KGHSH and CDR2 is LQKENI. This CDR3 comprises 13 residues. Trimming removed 5 bases at V and 6 bases at J, with 13 bases between. The gene calls are TRBV18 and TRBJ1-1, with TRBD1 as a possible D gene (6 bases). This TCR was sampled from a human donor with alopecia areata. Sample: CD4+ T cells sorted from blood, taken at week 24, from a patient treated with tofacitinib. The chain's CDR3 is CASSTNRESEAFF. In nucleotides, the CDR3 is TGTGCCAGCTCAACCAACAGGGAGTCTGAAGCTTTCTTT.